The rows below give T cell receptor beta chains drawn from one sample of a study of cytomegalovirus exposure and HLA in healthy donors. This table comes from immunoSEQ multiplex PCR, and its TCRdb copy is limited to in-frame clones, with some not included. This sample has some 140,000 clones, with around 80% found just once. The sample comprised PBMCs. All receptors derive from a man between 35 and 55 years old in good health and CMV-seropositive. Both conserved end residues are trimmed from each CDR3. The order of the fields is V gene, J gene, CDR3 protein.

>TRBV5-1|TRBJ2-1
ASSWGAGGGNEQF
>TRBV19|TRBJ1-5
ASSVGDRGNQPQH
>TRBV5-1|TRBJ2-1
ASSLGRLAGNEQF
>TRBV10-1|TRBJ2-2
ASSAVTSGRAQTGELF
>TRBV7-9|TRBJ1-2
ASSTGNYGYT
>TRBV28|TRBJ1-5
ASSPLDRGNQPQH
>TRBV6-1|TRBJ1-2
ASSPRTGEGWGYT
>TRBV28|TRBJ1-4
ASSLLGATNEKLF
>TRBV29-1|TRBJ2-1
SGGADNEQF
>TRBV7-2|TRBJ1-3
ASSLSVHSGNTIY
>TRBV5-1|TRBJ1-3
ASSVSGVRNTIY
>TRBV5-1|TRBJ2-7
ASRPQGASREQY
>TRBV6-1|NA
ASSELMDYEQY
>TRBV7-9|TRBJ1-4
ASTQGYEKLF
>TRBV12-5|TRBJ2-7
ASGADRPTYEQY
>TRBV7-7|TRBJ1-4
ASSPSTSTNEKLF
>TRBV13|TRBJ1-4
ASTRSTNEKLF
>TRBV7-8|TRBJ2-1
ASSSPPDEQF
>TRBV5-8|TRBJ1-1
ASSLAGTGRTEAF
>TRBV29-1|TRBJ2-1
SETSGSAYNEQF
>TRBV4-1|TRBJ2-7
ASSQQPGETYEQY
>TRBV29-1|TRBJ1-2
SAGTGGRDYGYT
>TRBV29-1|TRBJ2-7
SYQLTGSYEQY
>TRBV2|TRBJ1-2
ASSEAGGAGYGYT
>TRBV2|TRBJ2-1
ASRGLAGVNEQF
>TRBV5-1|NA
ASSLHRGSYEQY
>TRBV6-5|TRBJ2-3
ASLRRSEDTQY
>TRBV7-6|TRBJ2-5
ASSSTSVETQY
>TRBV5-4|TRBJ1-1
ASSLEGTRNTEAF
>TRBV15|TRBJ2-4
ATSREGAVKNIQY
>TRBV19|TRBJ2-1
ASSVAGTGNEQF
>TRBV2|TRBJ1-1
ASSLQGLMNTEAF
>TRBV20-1|TRBJ2-5
SGTVQETQY
>TRBV6-1|TRBJ2-7
ASSEAAGFPIYEQY
>TRBV20-1|TRBJ2-7
SARDSYEQY
>TRBV12-5|TRBJ2-6
ASGSSGANVLT
>TRBV28|TRBJ2-7
ANRSTGSSYEQY
>TRBV9|TRBJ2-3
ASSVFPSAGVGTDTQY
>TRBV19|TRBJ1-4
ASSIRTPEKLF
>TRBV18|TRBJ2-7
ASSPSGSYEQY
>TRBV28|TRBJ1-6
ASTGTGGLLSSYNSPLH
>TRBV4-1|TRBJ2-7
ASSQPGHTGEQY
>TRBV4-1|NA
ASSQGLHQGNYEQY
>TRBV13|TRBJ1-3
ASGGTVSPSGNTIY
>TRBV7-6|TRBJ2-5
ASSAGLAGGPETQY
>TRBV6-1|TRBJ1-5
ASRPPGVGNQPQH
>TRBV11-3|TRBJ2-3
ASSLRTGTDTQY
>TRBV7-9|TRBJ2-7
ASSPGGPYEQY
>TRBV5-1|TRBJ2-5
ASLLTGQGLPEAETQY
>TRBV9|TRBJ2-1
ASSAWTTYNEQF
>TRBV19|TRBJ1-5
ASSSAGGNQPQH